This T cell receptor (beta chain) was profiled in a study of vaccination and CD4 T cells after COVID-19. Background on the study: The post-COVID sampling time was a median roughly 100 days after diagnosis, ranging from 35 to 161. Stimuli were overlapping spike peptide pools of SARS-CoV-2 and three common cold coronaviruses (HCoV-NL63, HCoV-OC43, HCoV-229E). Overall study findings and caveats: The study sampled relatively few convalescent patients and omitted early post-infection timepoints.

Comment on this clonotype: Its specificity is not known.

Treatment denoted: 10-day PBMC culture with coronavirus spike peptide pools or control peptides (ViraFEST assay). Expanded clonotypes were found by TCR sequencing after peptide-pool stimulation (ViraFEST). This CDR3 comprises 14 residues. From germline, CDR1 is MNHNS and CDR2 SASEGT. The V end was cut by 6 bases, the J end by 5 bases, with 16 bases between. The Oncomine TCR Beta short-read assay was applied to DNA of cultured CD4+ T cells. TCRdb re-derived calls from the PCR reads in MiXCR, one entry per CDR3 protein. The data contain about 14,000 distinct CDR3 sequences, 61% of them singletons. V usage is TRBV6-1 and J usage is TRBJ1-1; D possibly corresponds to TRBD1 (6 bases). The sample was CD4+ T cells from blood, cultured in vitro. This TCR was sampled from a human donor who had recovered from COVID-19. The CDR3 region is CASSRTATPTEAFF. The CDR3 DNA is TGTGCCAGCAGCCGGACAGCCACTCCAACTGAAGCTTTCTTT.